The rows below give T cell receptor beta chains drawn from one sample of a study of blood T cell repertoires in COVID-19. The protocol was immunoSEQ multiplex PCR, while the TCRdb copy is restricted to in-frame clones and leaves out a portion. The top ten hold more than 7% of the sample, which has 140,000 to 150,000 clones, approximately 80% seen once. Sequencing was done on a sample of peripheral blood. The receptor set was obtained from a human donor with acute or convalescent COVID-19. The donor label of this sample is uncertain. The CDR3 runs from the conserved cysteine through the conserved F or W. The order of the fields is clone size, J gene, D gene, V gene, CDR3 protein, CDR3 DNA. D genes are given only for firm matches. Clone size, where shown, is once, few, many, or a class for clones that have expanded.

-	TRBJ2-1	TRBD2	TRBV3-1/TRBV3-2	CASSHLLPSGGYNEQFF	TGTGCCAGCAGCCACCTCCTCCCTAGCGGGGGCTACAATGAGCAGTTCTTC
once	TRBJ2-7	TRBD1	TRBV18	CASSRRTGMRYEQYF	TGTGCCAGCTCACGTCGGACAGGGATGCGTTACGAGCAGTACTTC
-	TRBJ1-6	-	TRBV10-3	CAISDREGSPLHF	TGTGCCATCAGTGACAGGGAGGGATCACCCCTCCACTTT
once	TRBJ1-2	-	TRBV27	CASSPAGRGPGYTF	TGTGCCAGCAGTCCAGCGGGGCGTGGTCCTGGCTACACCTTC
few	TRBJ2-3	-	TRBV5-5	CASSPSIQGRDTQYF	TGTGCCAGCAGCCCCTCTATCCAGGGGAGAGATACGCAGTATTTT
-	TRBJ1-2	-	TRBV10-2	CASRADTYGYTF	TGCGCCAGCAGGGCGGACACCTATGGCTACACCTTC
-	TRBJ1-1	TRBD1	TRBV6-5	CASSYGTVNKEAFF	TGTGCCAGCAGTTACGGGACAGTGAACAAGGAAGCTTTCTTT
-	TRBJ1-6	-	TRBV11-2	CASSTERGTPLHF	TGTGCCAGCAGCACCGAAAGAGGGACACCCCTCCACTTT
once	TRBJ1-1	-	TRBV13	CASSLDFGGLRTEAFF	TGTGCCAGCAGCTTAGATTTTGGCGGGTTGAGAACTGAAGCTTTCTTT
-	TRBJ1-1	TRBD1	TRBV5-6	CASIRQGGTEAFF	TGTGCCAGCATCCGGCAGGGGGGTACTGAAGCTTTCTTT
-	TRBJ1-1	TRBD1	TRBV6-6	CASRQGARITEAFF	TGTGCCAGCAGACAGGGGGCGCGTATCACTGAAGCTTTCTTT
-	TRBJ2-1	-	TRBV21-1	CASSRQGGLNNEQFF	TGTGCCAGCAGCAGACAGGGGGGACTCAACAATGAGCAGTTCTTC
few	TRBJ1-5	TRBD1	TRBV4-1	CASSPRGLNQPQHF	TGCGCCAGCAGCCCCAGGGGGCTCAATCAGCCCCAGCATTTT
-	TRBJ1-6	-	TRBV28	CASSLAAAYNSPLHF	TGTGCCAGCAGTTTGGCGGCGGCCTATAATTCACCCCTCCACTTT
once	TRBJ1-4	-	TRBV30	CAWSAHGVPNEKLFF	TGTGCCTGGAGTGCTCACGGGGTCCCTAATGAAAAACTGTTTTTT